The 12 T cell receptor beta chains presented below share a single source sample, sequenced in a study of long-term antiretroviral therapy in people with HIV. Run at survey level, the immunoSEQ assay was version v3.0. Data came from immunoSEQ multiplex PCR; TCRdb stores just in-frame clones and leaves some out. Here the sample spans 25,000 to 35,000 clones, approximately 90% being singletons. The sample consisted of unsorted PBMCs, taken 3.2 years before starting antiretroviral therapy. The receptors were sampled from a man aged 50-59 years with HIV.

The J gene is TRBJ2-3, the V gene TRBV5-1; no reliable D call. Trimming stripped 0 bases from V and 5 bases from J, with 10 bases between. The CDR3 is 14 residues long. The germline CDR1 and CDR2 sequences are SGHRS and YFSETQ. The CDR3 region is CASSLAPGKDTQYF. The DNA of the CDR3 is TGCGCCAGCAGCTTGGCCCCAGGTAAAGATACGCAGTATTTT.

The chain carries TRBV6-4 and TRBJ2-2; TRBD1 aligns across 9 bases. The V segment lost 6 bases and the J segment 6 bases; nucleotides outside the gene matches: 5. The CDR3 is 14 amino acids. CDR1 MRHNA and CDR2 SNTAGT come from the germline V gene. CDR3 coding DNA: TGTGCCAGCAGCCGGGACAGGGAGCCCGGGGAGCTGTTTTTT. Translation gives CASSRDREPGELFF.

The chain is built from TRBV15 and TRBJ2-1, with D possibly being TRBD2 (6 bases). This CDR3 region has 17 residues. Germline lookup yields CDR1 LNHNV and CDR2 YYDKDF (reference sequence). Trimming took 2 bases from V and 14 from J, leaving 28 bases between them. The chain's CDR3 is CATSRIPSEGRPPWEFF. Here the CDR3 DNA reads TGTGCCACCAGCAGAATACCATCGGAGGGACGTCCACCTTGGGAGTTCTTC.

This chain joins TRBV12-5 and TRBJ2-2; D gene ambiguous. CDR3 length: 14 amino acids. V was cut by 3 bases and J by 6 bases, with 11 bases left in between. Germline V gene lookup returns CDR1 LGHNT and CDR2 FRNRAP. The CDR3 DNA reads TGTGCTAGTGGTTTCGGTTTGAGGCCCGGGGAGCTGTTTTTT. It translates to CASGFGLRPGELFF.

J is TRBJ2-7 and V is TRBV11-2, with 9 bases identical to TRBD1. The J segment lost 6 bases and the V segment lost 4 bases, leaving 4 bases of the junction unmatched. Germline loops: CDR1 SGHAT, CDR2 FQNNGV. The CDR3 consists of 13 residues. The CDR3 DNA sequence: TGTGCCAGCAGCTGGACAGGGGTATCCGAGCAGTACTTC. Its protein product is CASSWTGVSEQYF.

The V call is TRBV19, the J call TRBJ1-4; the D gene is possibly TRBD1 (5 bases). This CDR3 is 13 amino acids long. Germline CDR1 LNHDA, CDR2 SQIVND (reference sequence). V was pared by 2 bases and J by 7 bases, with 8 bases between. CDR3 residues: CASSITGLEKLFF. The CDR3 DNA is TGTGCCAGTAGTATAACAGGTCTTGAAAAACTGTTTTTT. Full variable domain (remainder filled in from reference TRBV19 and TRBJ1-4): DGGITQSPKYLFRKEGQNVTLSCEQNLNHDAMYWYRQDPGQGLRLIYYSQIVNDFQKGDIAEGYSVSREKKESFPLTVTSAQKNPTAFYLCASSITGLEKLFFGSGTQLSVL.

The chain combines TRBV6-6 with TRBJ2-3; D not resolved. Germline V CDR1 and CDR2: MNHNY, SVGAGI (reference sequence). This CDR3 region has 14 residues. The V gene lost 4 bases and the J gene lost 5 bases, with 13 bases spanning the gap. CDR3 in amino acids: CASSSRALQDTQYF. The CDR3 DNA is TGTGCCAGCAGTTCAAGGGCATTACAAGATACGCAGTATTTT.

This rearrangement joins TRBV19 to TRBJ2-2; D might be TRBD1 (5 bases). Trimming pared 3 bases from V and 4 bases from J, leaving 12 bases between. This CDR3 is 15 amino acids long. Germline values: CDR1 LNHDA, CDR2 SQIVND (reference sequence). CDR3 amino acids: CASSIFPGPTGELFF. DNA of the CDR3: TGTGCCAGTAGTATCTTCCCAGGGCCCACCGGGGAGCTGTTTTTT.

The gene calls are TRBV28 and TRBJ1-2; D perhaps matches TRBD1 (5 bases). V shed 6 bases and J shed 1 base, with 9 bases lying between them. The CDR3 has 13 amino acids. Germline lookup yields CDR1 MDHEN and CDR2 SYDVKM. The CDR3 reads CASRGTVNYGYTF. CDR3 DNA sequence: TGTGCCAGCAGGGGGACGGTTAACTATGGCTACACCTTC.

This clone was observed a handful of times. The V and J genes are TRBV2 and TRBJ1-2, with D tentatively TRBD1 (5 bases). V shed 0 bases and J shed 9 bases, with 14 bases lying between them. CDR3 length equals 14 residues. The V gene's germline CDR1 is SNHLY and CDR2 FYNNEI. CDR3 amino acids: CASSEALREDRYTF. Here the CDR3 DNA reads TGTGCCAGCAGTGAAGCGCTCAGGGAAGACCGCTACACCTTC.

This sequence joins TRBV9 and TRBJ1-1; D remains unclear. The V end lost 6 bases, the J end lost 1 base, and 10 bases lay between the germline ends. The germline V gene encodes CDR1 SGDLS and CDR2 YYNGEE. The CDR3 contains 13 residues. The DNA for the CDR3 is TGTGCCAGCATTAGGTTGGAGAACACTGAAGCTTTCTTT. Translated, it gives CASIRLENTEAFF.

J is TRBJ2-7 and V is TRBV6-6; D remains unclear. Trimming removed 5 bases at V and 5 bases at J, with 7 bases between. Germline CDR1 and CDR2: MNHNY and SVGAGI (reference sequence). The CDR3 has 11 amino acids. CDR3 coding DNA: TGTGCCAGCAGTCCATCCAACGAGCAGTACTTC. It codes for CASSPSNEQYF.